This T cell receptor (beta chain) was observed in a study of post-analysis software for immune sequencing data (dated by TCRdb to about 2015). Regarding the research as a whole: The recorded disease courses included relapsing-remitting, secondary progressive and progressive-relapsing multiple sclerosis, and some patients had no subtype annotation. A subset of samples was prepared in parallel using single-end sample barcoding, then pooled and co-amplified after Illumina adapter ligation. Patient repertoires were compared against about a dozen previously published healthy control repertoires from donors aged roughly 6 to 28 years. Study-level results and caveats: The control group was slightly older than the multiple sclerosis patient group. Normalized Chao1 diversity was significantly lower in multiple sclerosis patients than controls, suggesting substantial peripheral T-cell clonal expansion. Significantly higher frequencies in patients than in controls were found for roughly 5 TRBV segments, including TRBV5-6, TRBV5-1 and TRBV20-1. When samples were clustered directly using the F measure, samples prepared in the same batch co-clustered strongly, which prompted a batch-effect correction.

Trimming removed 2 bases from V and 8 bases from J, leaving 9 bases between the germline ends. The germline V gene yields SGHTS for CDR1 and YDEGEE for CDR2. Reading from cysteine to phenylalanine, the CDR3 counts 12 amino acids. Left in the record is the CDR3 DNA by itself, 36 bases read in frame from the first base. Comments on this clonotype: The target of this receptor is not known. No much larger clonotype is one base removed from it; base qualities were not supplied.

To demonstrate the VDJtools post-analysis software, TCR beta repertoires were profiled from the peripheral blood of more than ten young patients with multiple sclerosis. The multiple sclerosis patients were children and adolescents ranging in age from roughly 6 to 15 years. Library method: PCR. For sequencing, an Illumina HiSeq 2500 was employed. To reduce PCR and sequencing biases, unique molecular identifiers were built into the TCR beta cDNA libraries. Every 1 to 10 million input T cells yielded 500,000 or so cDNA molecules, meaning each molecule approximated one T cell. The same protocol used for the earlier healthy control dataset was applied to prepare and sequence the patient libraries. Within a given batch, samples were prepared together, multiplexed and sequenced on the same HiSeq lane. In the source study's methods: MIGEC handled the raw barcoded reads, throwing out single-read molecular identifier groups before consensus assembly and CDR3 extraction. VDJtools was used for post-analysis of the clonotype tables, with diversity normalized by down-sampling every dataset to the smallest sample size. To correct batch-related cross-sample contamination, repertoire overlap clustering matched CDR3 amino acid sequences but not nucleotide sequences. TCRdb passed the public sequencing reads through fastp at Q25 and MiXCR, retaining productive beta sequences. CDR3 protein sequences are deduplicated, and each keeps its most common genes and DNA. The V and J calls were determined by TCRdb, not by the authors. This sample lists about 800,000 distinct CDR3 sequences; approximately 30% were detected once. The ten biggest clones cover 0.55% to 0.65% of the sample.

The sequenced sample was blood. This TCR was sampled from a girl aged 10 to 17 with multiple sclerosis. Here the chain combines TRBV5-8 and TRBJ2-3; the D region is possibly TRBD1 or TRBD2, each matching across 5 bases. The CDR3 protein is CASSLDGTTQYF. The DNA is as follows: TGTGCCAGCAGCTTAGATGGGACTACGCAGTATTTT.